The following is a T cell receptor beta chain sequence with its context. The target antigen is unknown. Produced via immunoSEQ multiplex PCR; TCRdb's table is partial and in-frame only. The sample consists of more than 95,000 clones, 95% to 96% of them appearing once. This sample was taken from a study of cytomegalovirus exposure and HLA in healthy donors. Study-wide results and caveats: There were about 160 TCR beta chains listed as cytomegalovirus-associated. First-cohort TCR clusters were later found to tend to co-occur in the 120 or so validation repertoires.

The CDR3 totals 12 residues. The junction had 4 bases not matched to a gene; V was cut back by 5 bases and J by 6 bases. CDR1 is MDHEN, CDR2 SYDVKM, per germline. Source material: PBMCs. The receptor's source is a man between 18 and 29 years old in good health and CMV-seronegative. The rearrangement joins TRBV28 to TRBJ2-7, with 7 bases matching TRBD1. CDR3 region: CASSTGVGEQYF. In nucleotides, the CDR3 is TGTGCCAGCAGTACAGGGGTGGGCGAGCAGTACTTC. Filled out from reference TRBV28 and TRBJ2-7, the complete variable domain reads DVKVTQSSRYLVKRTGEKVFLECVQDMDHENMFWYRQDPGLGLRLIYFSYDVKMKEKGDIPEGYSVSREKKERFSLILESASTNQTSMYLCASSTGVGEQYFGPGTRLTVT.